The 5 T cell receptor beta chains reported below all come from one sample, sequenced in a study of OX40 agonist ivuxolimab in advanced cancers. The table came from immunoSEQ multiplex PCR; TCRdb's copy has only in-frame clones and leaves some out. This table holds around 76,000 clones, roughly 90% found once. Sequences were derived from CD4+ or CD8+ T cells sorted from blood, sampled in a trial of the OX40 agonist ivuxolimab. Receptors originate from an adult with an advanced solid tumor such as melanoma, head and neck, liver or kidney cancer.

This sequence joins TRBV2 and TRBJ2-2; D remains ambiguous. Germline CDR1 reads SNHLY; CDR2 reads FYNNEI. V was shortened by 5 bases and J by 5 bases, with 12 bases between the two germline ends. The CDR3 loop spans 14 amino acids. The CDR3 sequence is CASSIGMGTGELFF. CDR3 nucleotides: TGTGCCAGCAGTATTGGGATGGGTACCGGGGAGCTGTTTTTT.

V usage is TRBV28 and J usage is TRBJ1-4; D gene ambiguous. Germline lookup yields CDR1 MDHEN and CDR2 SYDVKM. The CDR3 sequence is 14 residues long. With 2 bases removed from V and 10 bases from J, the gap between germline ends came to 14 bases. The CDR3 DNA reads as TGTGCCAGCAGTTTAACACCTCAAGTCGGAAAACTGTTTTTT. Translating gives CASSLTPQVGKLFF.

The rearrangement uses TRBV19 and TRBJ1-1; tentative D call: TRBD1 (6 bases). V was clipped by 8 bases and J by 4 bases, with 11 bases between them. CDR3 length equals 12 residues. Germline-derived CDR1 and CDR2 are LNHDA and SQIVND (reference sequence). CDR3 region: CASGGRGTEAFF. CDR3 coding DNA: TGTGCCAGTGGGGGCCGGGGCACTGAAGCTTTCTTT.

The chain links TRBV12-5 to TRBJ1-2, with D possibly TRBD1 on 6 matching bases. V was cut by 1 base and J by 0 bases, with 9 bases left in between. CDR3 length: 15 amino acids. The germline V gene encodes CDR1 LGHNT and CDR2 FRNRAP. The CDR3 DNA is TGTGCTAGTGGTTTGGAACAGGGTACTAACTATGGCTACACCTTC. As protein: CASGLEQGTNYGYTF.

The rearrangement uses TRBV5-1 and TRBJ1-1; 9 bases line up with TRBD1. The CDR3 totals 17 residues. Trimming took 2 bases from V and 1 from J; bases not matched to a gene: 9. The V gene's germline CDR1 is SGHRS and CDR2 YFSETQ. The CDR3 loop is CASSFISPGQGNTEAFF. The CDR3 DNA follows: TGCGCCAGCAGCTTTATATCACCGGGACAGGGGAACACTGAAGCTTTCTTT.